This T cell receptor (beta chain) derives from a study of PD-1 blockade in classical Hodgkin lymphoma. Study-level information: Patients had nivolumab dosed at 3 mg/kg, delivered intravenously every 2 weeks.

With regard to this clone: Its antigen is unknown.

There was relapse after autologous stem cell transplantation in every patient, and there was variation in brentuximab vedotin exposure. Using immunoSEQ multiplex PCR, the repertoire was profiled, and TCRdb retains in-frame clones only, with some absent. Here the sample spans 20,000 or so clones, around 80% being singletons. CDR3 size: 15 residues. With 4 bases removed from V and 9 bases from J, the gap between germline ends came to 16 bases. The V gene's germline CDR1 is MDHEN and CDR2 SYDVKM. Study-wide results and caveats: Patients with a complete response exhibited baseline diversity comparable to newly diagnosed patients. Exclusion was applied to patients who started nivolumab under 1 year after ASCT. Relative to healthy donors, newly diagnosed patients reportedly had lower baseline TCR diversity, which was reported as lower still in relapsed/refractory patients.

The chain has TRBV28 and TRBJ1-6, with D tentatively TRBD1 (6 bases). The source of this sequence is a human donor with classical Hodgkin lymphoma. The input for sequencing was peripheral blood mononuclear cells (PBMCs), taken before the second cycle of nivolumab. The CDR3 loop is CASSSRGGAGSPLHF. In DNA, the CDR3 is TGTGCCAGCAGTTCCCGAGGGGGGGCGGGTTCACCCCTCCACTTT.